The sequence of this T cell receptor beta chain was determined in a study of cytomegalovirus exposure and HLA in healthy donors. CDR3 length: 13 residues. In germline, CDR1 is LGHNA, CDR2 YSLEER. V shed 3 bases and J shed 5 bases, with 9 bases lying between them. Study conclusions and caveats: Across HLA loci, a later analysis found differing TCR association rates, with DRB1 most and HLA-C fewest.

Turning to this clone: The target antigen is unknown.

Use of 60 Vbeta and 13 Jbeta primers characterized the PCR. Assay used: immunoSEQ multiplex PCR; TCRdb lists only in-frame clones, some missing. This sample carries approximately 110,000 clones, 83% of them seen once, and the ten largest clones take 5% to 6.5%. Sequenced: PBMCs. This TCR was recovered from a man younger than 35 in good health and CMV-seronegative. The chain combines TRBV4-3 with TRBJ2-3, with a tentative D call TRBD1 (6 bases). The CDR3 DNA is TGCGCCAGCAGCCAGCTAGGGGGAGATACGCAGTATTTT. The encoded protein is CASSQLGGDTQYF.